Listed here are 6 T cell receptor beta chains from one sample, sequenced in a study of regulatory dendritic cells for organ transplantation. CFSE-labeled sorted T cells met regulatory or mature dendritic cells for 4 to 6 days. Method: immunoSEQ multiplex PCR; TCRdb's copy keeps in-frame clones and lacks some. The table records some 4,000 clones, 50% to 70% of them present only once. The antigens these receptors bind are not known. Sequencing input: memory CD8+ T cells from blood cultured with dendritic cells. The subset denotes: CD45RO+ memory T cells. The receptors come from a human donor in good health.

CDR3 region: CASSISGFYEQYF. The CDR3, as DNA: TGTGCCAGCAGTATTAGCGGGTTCTACGAGCAGTACTTC. This chain joins TRBV7-9 and TRBJ2-7; 7 bases agree with TRBD2. The CDR3 consists of 13 residues. Germline V gene data show CDR1 as SEHNR and CDR2 as FQNEAQ (reference sequence). V was clipped by 6 bases and J by 3 bases; unmatched bases: 5.

The rearrangement links TRBV5-5 to TRBJ1-1; D ambiguous. V lost 7 bases and J 0 bases, leaving 4 bases between the germline ends. The CDR3 sequence is 11 residues long. Per germline, CDR1 SGHKS and CDR2 YYEKEE (reference sequence). This CDR3 reads CASQMNTEAFF. The DNA for the CDR3 is TGTGCCAGCCAGATGAACACTGAAGCTTTCTTT.

This clone was recorded only once. The chain has TRBV27 and TRBJ2-5; D is undetermined. V lost 2 bases and J lost 4, with 8 bases in between. CDR3 length equals 13 residues. Germline values: CDR1 MNHEY, CDR2 SMNVEV (reference sequence). The CDR3 region is CASSLTVRETQYF. The DNA for the CDR3 is TGTGCCAGCAGTTTAACTGTCCGAGAGACCCAGTACTTC.

V gene TRBV10-3 combines with J gene TRBJ1-1; 10 nucleotides align to TRBD1. The CDR3 length is 16 residues. Germline CDR1 is ENHRY and CDR2 is SYGVKD. V shed 4 bases, J shed 1 base, and the junction held 6 bases outside the gene matches. The CDR3 DNA reads as TGTGCCATCAGTGGGAGGACAGGGGGTTGGAACACTGAAGCTTTCTTT. The encoded protein is CAISGRTGGWNTEAFF.

The chain joins TRBV2 to TRBJ2-1; perhaps TRBD2 as D (6 bases). There are 13 residues in the CDR3. V was cut by 3 bases and J by 4 bases, with 7 bases left in between. CDR1 SNHLY and CDR2 FYNNEI come from the germline V gene. The CDR3 sequence: CASSDSGYNEQFF. Here the CDR3 DNA reads TGTGCCAGCAGTGATAGCGGTTACAATGAGCAGTTCTTC. Full variable domain (outside the CDR3, taken from reference TRBV2 and TRBJ2-1): EPEVTQTPSHQVTQMGQEVILRCVPISNHLYFYWYRQILGQKVEFLVSFYNNEISEKSEIFDDQFSVERPDGSNFTLKIRSTKLEDSAMYFCASSDSGYNEQFFGPGTRLTVL.

This clone occurred once. The genes are TRBV6-1 and TRBJ2-7, with a possible D match to TRBD1 (6 bases). Germline V lookup: CDR1 MNHNS, CDR2 SASEGT. This CDR3 contains 14 residues. V was trimmed by 0 bases and J by 0 bases, leaving 6 bases between them. The CDR3 DNA is TGTGCCAGCAGTGAAGCGGACAGCTCCTACGAGCAGTACTTC. This translates into CASSEADSSYEQYF.